A single sample is the source of the 15 T cell receptor beta chains below, sequenced in a study of CD8+CD57+ T cells in acquired aplastic anemia. It was genomic DNA that served as the template for profiling TCR beta VDJ and CDR3. TCRdb processed the reads anew with MiXCR; each CDR3 protein has one entry. The sample has about 180,000 distinct CDR3 sequences, about 47% seen once; the top ten hold 2.9%. Sample: sorted CD4+, CD8+, or CD8+CD57+ T cells (not recorded which) from PBMCs. All receptors come from a human donor in good health.

This chain uses TRBV2 with TRBJ2-5; D perhaps matches TRBD1 (5 bases). This CDR3 contains 15 residues. CDR1 is SNHLY and CDR2 is FYNNEI in the germline V gene. V lost 6 bases and J lost 2, with 16 bases in between. CDR3: CASRAGNWPQETQYF. The CDR3 DNA is TGTGCCAGCAGAGCAGGGAATTGGCCGCAAGAGACCCAGTACTTC.

This clonotype was counted at least ten times. The chain has TRBV6-2 or TRBV6-3 and TRBJ2-5; the match to TRBD1 covers 7 bases. This CDR3 comprises 15 residues. Germline CDR1 reads MNHEY; CDR2 reads SVGEGT. After removal of 7 bases from V and 3 bases from J, the junction contained 11 bases not matched to a gene. The CDR3 DNA is TGTGCCAGCACCTCGACAGGGCTGGAAAAAGAGACCCAGTACTTC. Protein: CASTSTGLEKETQYF.

V usage is TRBV12-5 and J usage is TRBJ2-1; D call uncertain. Germline lookup yields CDR1 LGHNT and CDR2 FRNRAP. The CDR3 runs 11 residues. V was trimmed by 6 bases and J by 9 bases, leaving 9 bases between them. The CDR3 DNA reads TGTGCTAGTGGACTTGAACTTGAGCAGTTCTTC. Amino acid sequence: CASGLELEQFF.

This clonotype was recorded many times. The chain uses TRBV7-9 and TRBJ1-3, with D possibly matching TRBD1 (6 bases). CDR1 SEHNR and CDR2 FQNEAQ come from the germline V gene (reference sequence). The CDR3 has 13 residues. V was clipped by 5 bases and J by 4 bases, with 9 bases between them. As DNA, the CDR3 is TGTGCCAGCAGCCGAGGACAGGGAAACACCATATATTTT. Its translation: CASSRGQGNTIYF. The full variable domain, completed using reference TRBV7-9 and TRBJ1-3, is DTGVSQNPRHKITKRGQNVTFRCDPISEHNRLYWYRQTLGQGPEFLTYFQNEAQLEKSRLLSDRFSAERPKGSFSTLEIQRTEQGDSAMYLCASSRGQGNTIYFGEGSWLTVV.

This clonotype was counted many times. The genes are TRBV7-2 and TRBJ1-5, with D tentatively TRBD1 (6 bases). The ends were cut back, 4 bases at V and 4 bases at J, with 14 bases in the middle. CDR1 and CDR2 from the germline V gene are SGHTA and FQGNSA. The CDR3 has 15 amino acids. Here the CDR3 DNA reads TGTGCCAGCAGCTCCTATCCAGGGGTGAATCAGCCCCAGCATTTT. Encoded protein: CASSSYPGVNQPQHF.

Note on this clonotype: With a much larger clone just one base away, this may be a read error. Since the CDR3 does not end with the conserved phenylalanine or tryptophan, this likely comes from a read error. The CDR3: CASTQTGTPSYEQYY. The CDR3 DNA follows: TGTGCCAGCACCCAGACCGGGACGCCCTCCTACGAGCAGTACTAC. The genes are TRBV10-3 and TRBJ2-7; D assignment may be TRBD1 or TRBD2 (5 bases each). The CDR3 runs to 15 residues. Trimming took off 10 bases at V and 0 bases at J, with 19 bases between the two ends. CDR1 is ENHRY, CDR2 SYGVKD, per germline.

This clonotype was seen a few times. The gene calls are TRBV7-9 and TRBJ2-5; 8 bases match TRBD1. CDR3 length equals 16 residues. With 1 base clipped from V and 7 bases from J, the junction kept 11 bases outside the gene matches. Per the germline V gene, CDR1 is SEHNR and CDR2 is FQNEAQ (reference sequence). Written as DNA, the CDR3 is TGTGCCAGCAGCTTAGACGCGGACAGGGTTTTCGGGACCCAGTACTTC. Amino acid sequence: CASSLDADRVFGTQYF.

This clonotype was observed a few times. The rearrangement links TRBV28 to TRBJ2-4; 9 bases match TRBD1. CDR3 size: 15 residues. Trimming cost V 4 bases and J 9 bases; bases outside gene matches: 10. CDR1 and CDR2 (germline): MDHEN, SYDVKM. CDR3 DNA: TGTGCCAGCAGTTACCCCGGGACAGGGTACGGCATTCAGTACTTC. Its translation: CASSYPGTGYGIQYF.

The J gene is TRBJ2-2, the V gene TRBV7-2; possibly TRBD2 for D (6 bases). CDR1 is SGHTA and CDR2 is FQGNSA in the germline V gene. CDR3 length: 15 residues. The V and J ends lost 3 bases and 5 bases respectively, with 13 bases between them. CDR3 sequence: CASSFAGGWTGELFF. For the CDR3, the DNA is TGTGCCAGCAGCTTCGCTGGGGGGTGGACCGGGGAGCTGTTTTTT.

The J gene is TRBJ1-5, the V gene TRBV20-1; D gene uncertain. Germline V CDR1 and CDR2: DFQATT, SNEGSKA (reference sequence). V was clipped by 4 bases and J by 5 bases, with 9 bases between them. The CDR3 is 12 amino acids. CDR3 in DNA: TGCAGTGCTACCATGGGCGATCAGCCCCAGCATTTT. Encoded protein: CSATMGDQPQHF.

The CDR3 here is CASSPGIRGYTF. The DNA of the CDR3 is TGTGCCAGCAGCCCAGGGATTCGGGGCTACACCTTC. The J gene is TRBJ1-2, the V gene TRBV7-2; perhaps TRBD1 as D (5 bases). Germline-derived CDR1 and CDR2 are SGHTA and FQGNSA. Trimming removed 5 bases at V and 8 bases at J, with 12 bases between. The CDR3 loop spans 12 amino acids.

The chain joins TRBV7-9 to TRBJ2-7; unclear D gene. V was cut by 5 bases and J by 7 bases, with 9 bases left in between. The CDR3 length is 11 residues. From germline, CDR1 is SEHNR and CDR2 FQNEAQ (reference sequence). CDR3 DNA sequence: TGTGCCAGCAGCCGCGTTGGGGAGCAGTACTTC. It codes for CASSRVGEQYF.

The chain has TRBV19 and TRBJ1-2, with D uncertain. Trimming removed 4 bases from V and 5 bases from J, with 14 bases in between. Germline V CDR1 and CDR2: LNHDA, SQIVND (reference sequence). The CDR3 totals 14 residues. The CDR3 sequence is CASSTLTDIYGYTF. CDR3 coding DNA: TGTGCCAGTAGTACCCTAACAGACATTTATGGCTACACCTTC.

This clonotype was detected a few times. The V gene is TRBV2, the J gene TRBJ1-5, with D uncertain. Germline V gene lookup returns CDR1 SNHLY and CDR2 FYNNEI. The CDR3 is 13 residues long. Trimming removed 6 bases at V and 0 bases at J, with 6 bases between. DNA for the CDR3: TGTGCCAGCAGGGGCTATAGCAATCAGCCCCAGCATTTT. Residues: CASRGYSNQPQHF.

This chain joins TRBV12-3 or TRBV12-4 and TRBJ1-6; D is possibly TRBD1 (6 bases). Between the trimmed V and J ends, which lost 5 bases and 7 bases, there was a span of 12 bases. The CDR3 has 14 amino acids. The CDR3 DNA reads as TGTGCCAGCAGTGACGGGGACACGAATTCACCCCTCCACTTT. The encoded protein is CASSDGDTNSPLHF.